This T cell receptor (beta chain) was obtained from a study of OX40 agonist ivuxolimab in advanced cancers. Study-level points and caveats: Partial responders treated at 0.1-3.0 mg/kg exhibited clonal expansion among the lowest measured.

The V and J ends lost 1 base and 6 bases respectively, with 4 bases between them. CDR3 length: 12 amino acids. CDR1 is MNHNY and CDR2 is SVGAGI in the germline V gene (reference sequence). Sequenced by immunoSEQ multiplex PCR; TCRdb stores in-frame clones only, minus some. This table has approximately 81,000 clones, just over 90% appearing once. A remark on this clone: Its antigen is unidentified.

The rearrangement uses TRBV6-6 and TRBJ2-1, with unresolved D. The sample was CD4+ or CD8+ T cells sorted from blood, taken in a trial of the OX40 agonist ivuxolimab. The clonotype originates from an adult with an advanced solid tumor such as melanoma, head and neck, liver or kidney cancer. The CDR3 here is CASSYWINEQFF. CDR3 nucleotides: TGTGCCAGCAGTTACTGGATCAATGAGCAGTTCTTC.